This TCR beta chain came from a study of persistence of HIV-infected CD4 T cells. On the study more broadly: Median time on suppressive ART was over six years.

Sequencing used immunoSEQ version 4 in survey mode. Genomic DNA was diluted to 7.5 to 10 ng/uL, up to 1 ug per sample. Assay: immunoSEQ multiplex PCR; the TCRdb copy retains only in-frame clones and omits some. Of about 7,000 clones listed, around 80% are singletons. The stimulus was lysate of CMV-infected fibroblasts, roughly 9.2 ug/mL. Sorting of responding CD4+ T cells relied on upregulated CD40 ligand together with CD69. V lost 6 bases and J 4 bases, leaving 21 bases between the germline ends. The CDR3 extends over 17 amino acids. Germline CDR1 and CDR2: LGHDT and YNNKEL (reference sequence). For this clone: Its antigen is not identified.

Study results and caveats: Antigen-responding cells were enriched for degenerate expanded CDR3beta sequences. TCR oligoclonality correlated with proviral oligoclonality in the same sorted populations.

The sequence derives from an adult woman with HIV who was CMV-seropositive. This chain connects TRBV3-1 (or the pseudogene TRBV3-2) to TRBJ2-2, with D possibly called TRBD1 or TRBD2 (6 bases each). The input for sequencing was CD4+ T cells sorted from PBMCs after roughly 20-hour stimulation, taken from a patient who received antiretroviral therapy. The CDR3 DNA sequence: TGTGCCAGCAGTTTATCCACTAGGGGGGTAGGCACCGGGGAGCTGTTTTTT. Translated: CASSLSTRGVGTGELFF.